What follows describes a single T cell receptor beta chain. Antigen: not known. TCRdb's table, derived via immunoSEQ multiplex PCR, lists solely in-frame clones and lacks some. The data contain fewer than 35,000 clones, approximately 91% of them seen just once; the ten biggest clones take up less than 6%. The data were obtained in a study of T cells in localized non-small cell lung cancer. Notes on the study in general: Adjacent lung tissue had a median roughly 55 of the top 100 clones found in the tumor. A denser population of T cells in blood accompanied longer overall survival. Of the tissues analyzed, uninvolved adjacent lung showed maximal T cell clonality, greater than tumor. Heterogeneity is still possible, as just one tumor region was sequenced.

The V gene end was trimmed by 8 bases and the J gene end by 1 base; junction bases not matched to a gene: 8. The CDR3 is 14 amino acids. The germline V gene encodes CDR1 MDHEN and CDR2 SYDVKM. The J gene is TRBJ2-7, the V gene TRBV28, with 7 bases matching TRBD1. The sequence derives from a man aged 35 to 69 with stage II lung adenocarcinoma. Specimen: PBMCs, collected before any cancer treatment. CDR3 protein: CASRQTGDSYEQYF. The CDR3 DNA reads as TGTGCCAGCCGGCAAACAGGGGATTCCTACGAGCAGTACTTC.